These 12 T cell receptor beta chains came from one sample sequenced in a study of cytomegalovirus exposure and HLA in healthy donors. PCR involved 60 Vbeta and 13 Jbeta primers. Clones were read by immunoSEQ multiplex PCR, and TCRdb kept only the in-frame ones, dropping some. The sample yields roughly 220,000 clones, 80% to 90% seen once. The sequencing sample was made of PBMCs. Receptors were obtained from a man younger than 40 in good health and CMV-seronegative.

This rearrangement joins TRBV28 to TRBJ2-3; 10 bases are a match to TRBD2. This CDR3 has 16 residues. The trim removed 4 bases at V and 6 bases at J, leaving 10 bases unmatched. Per the germline V gene, CDR1 is MDHEN and CDR2 is SYDVKM. The CDR3 sequence is CASSSPQRGGRDTQYF. CDR3 coding DNA: TGTGCCAGCAGTTCACCTCAGCGGGGGGGCAGGGATACGCAGTATTTT.

The chain has TRBV28 and TRBJ1-6; D perhaps matches TRBD1 (5 bases). Germline V gives CDR1 MDHEN, CDR2 SYDVKM. CDR3 length: 14 residues. The V gene lost 11 bases and the J gene lost 8 bases, with 19 bases spanning the gap. DNA for the CDR3: TGTGCCTCCAAACGGGAGGGGTTATATTCACCCCTCCACTTT. This encodes CASKREGLYSPLHF.

The gene calls are TRBV6-6 and TRBJ1-6; 9 nucleotides agree with TRBD1. The CDR3 extends over 14 amino acids. With 6 bases clipped from V and 10 bases from J, the junction kept 7 bases outside the gene matches. Germline V gives CDR1 MNHNY, CDR2 SVGAGI (reference sequence). In nucleotides, the CDR3 is TGTGCCAGCAGGGGGACAGGGCGAGACTCACCCCTCCACTTT. Its protein product is CASRGTGRDSPLHF.

About this clone itself: The CDR3 carries no conserved terminal phenylalanine or tryptophan, so it likely arises from a read error. The chain has TRBV28 and TRBJ2-7, with D possibly matching TRBD2 (5 bases). V lost 7 bases and J lost 2, with 15 bases in between. Germline lookup yields CDR1 MDHEN and CDR2 SYDVKM. CDR3 length: 14 amino acids. CDR3 nucleotides: TGTGCCAGCAACAGCGATGGGGAGCCCTACGAGCAGTACCTC. Amino acid sequence: CASNSDGEPYEQYL.

The rearrangement joins TRBV5-1 to TRBJ2-7; the match to TRBD1 covers 9 bases. In germline, CDR1 is SGHRS, CDR2 YFSETQ. Trimming at V came to 5 bases and at J to 3 bases, leaving 3 bases not matched to a gene. The CDR3 loop spans 13 amino acids. The DNA of the CDR3 is TGCGCCAGCAGGCCGGGACAGGGCTACGAGCAGTACTTC. This gives the protein CASRPGQGYEQYF. The variable domain in full, with the rest retrieved from reference TRBV5-1 and TRBJ2-7, is KAGVTQTPRYLIKTRGQQVTLSCSPISGHRSVSWYQQTPGQGLQFLFEYFSETQRNKGNFPGRFSGRQFSNSRSEMNVSTLELGDSALYLCASRPGQGYEQYFGPGTRLTVT.

The chain uses TRBV7-8 and TRBJ1-1; 11 nucleotides line up with TRBD1. CDR1 and CDR2 from the germline V gene are SGHVS and FQNEAQ. The CDR3 has 17 amino acids. The V gene end was trimmed by 3 bases and the J gene end by 1 base; junction bases not matched to a gene: 7. The CDR3 DNA sequence: TGTGCCAGCAGCTTCCTGGACAGGGGGCAGAGGAACACTGAAGCTTTCTTT. Its translation is CASSFLDRGQRNTEAFF.

The genes are TRBV6-5 and TRBJ1-2; 8 nucleotides align to TRBD1. Germline V lookup: CDR1 MNHEY, CDR2 SVGAGI. V gave up 6 bases and J gave up 4 bases; unmatched junction bases: 7. The CDR3 spans 14 residues. This chain's CDR3 is CASSEQGAGYGYTF. CDR3 bases: TGTGCCAGCAGCGAGCAGGGGGCTGGCTATGGCTACACCTTC.

V and J are TRBV19 and TRBJ1-2; D is undetermined. The CDR3 is 13 amino acids. Trimming pared 3 bases from V and 7 bases from J, leaving 12 bases between. Germline V gene sequence: CDR1 LNHDA, CDR2 SQIVND (reference sequence). The CDR3 DNA reads TGTGCCAGTAGTATCGGGGAACAGTTTGGCTACACCTTC. Protein product: CASSIGEQFGYTF. Full variable domain (outside the CDR3, taken from reference TRBV19 and TRBJ1-2): DGGITQSPKYLFRKEGQNVTLSCEQNLNHDAMYWYRQDPGQGLRLIYYSQIVNDFQKGDIAEGYSVSREKKESFPLTVTSAQKNPTAFYLCASSIGEQFGYTFGSGTRLTVV.

The gene calls are TRBV4-3 and TRBJ2-5; TRBD1 agrees at 9 bases. CDR1 LGHNA and CDR2 YSLEER come from the germline V gene. V trimming: 0 bases; J trimming: 1 base; junction bases outside the gene matches: 6. The CDR3 consists of 17 residues. CDR3 sequence reads: CASSQENRGLLQETQYF. CDR3 DNA: TGCGCCAGCAGCCAAGAGAACAGGGGGCTCCTCCAAGAGACCCAGTACTTC.

The chain joins TRBV5-1 to TRBJ2-1; D unresolved. V was cut by 0 bases and J by 10 bases, with 8 bases left in between. The CDR3 is 12 amino acids. CDR1 is SGHRS and CDR2 is YFSETQ in the germline V gene. The CDR3 DNA reads TGCGCCAGCAGCTTGGCCTACCGGGAGCAGTTCTTC. Amino acids: CASSLAYREQFF. Together with reference TRBV5-1 and TRBJ2-1, the CDR3 gives the full variable domain: KAGVTQTPRYLIKTRGQQVTLSCSPISGHRSVSWYQQTPGQGLQFLFEYFSETQRNKGNFPGRFSGRQFSNSRSEMNVSTLELGDSALYLCASSLAYREQFFGPGTRLTVL.

The DNA of the CDR3 is TGTGCCAGCAGCCTCGGACAGTTCTCCTACGAGCAGTACTTC. Translated, it gives CASSLGQFSYEQYF. The chain joins TRBV6-6 to TRBJ2-7, with TRBD1 as a possible D gene (6 bases). Germline CDR1 MNHNY, CDR2 SVGAGI (reference sequence). V was cut by 6 bases and J by 0 bases, with 12 bases left in between. This CDR3 contains 14 residues.

This chain joins TRBV7-2 and TRBJ2-5, with 10 bases lining up with TRBD2. Germline loops: CDR1 SGHTA, CDR2 FQGNSA. V was clipped by 1 base and J by 5 bases; unmatched bases: 10. The CDR3 has 17 amino acids. CDR3 sequence reads: CASSLGDSGGLRETQYF. CDR3 DNA: TGTGCCAGCAGCTTAGGGGATAGCGGGGGGCTGAGGGAGACCCAGTACTTC. The variable domain in full, with the rest retrieved from reference TRBV7-2 and TRBJ2-5, is GAGVSQSPSNKVTEKGKDVELRCDPISGHTALYWYRQSLGQGLEFLIYFQGNSAPDKSGLPSDRFSAERTGGSVSTLTIQRTQQEDSAVYLCASSLGDSGGLRETQYFGPGTRLLVL.